The sequence of this T cell receptor (beta chain) was determined in a study of T cells in Graves' hyperthyroidism and ophthalmopathy (dated by TCRdb to between 2018 and 2020). Notes on the research overall: Peripheral blood was sampled at the time of initial diagnosis, prior to any treatment. Once sampling was done, hyperthyroidism patients were given methimazole at a starting dose of 30 mg daily, whereas ophthalmopathy patients were given high-dose intravenous methylprednisolone. Prospective prediction of ophthalmopathy was tested in an independent validation cohort of approximately 18 hyperthyroidism patients and 15 to 17 patients who later progressed to ophthalmopathy. TCR Vbeta CDR3 sequencing of some 140 peripheral blood samples (approximately 44 ophthalmopathy, 75 to 85 hyperthyroidism and some 17 progressor patients) is reported in the paper. The study also compared thyroid tissue and blood T-cell repertoires from roughly 6 Graves' hyperthyroidism patients. The roughly 90 discovery patients were divided at random into training and test sets in a 7:3 ratio. To identify distinguishing TCR V-J signatures, a discovery cohort of about 100 patients was used, comprising some 45 with Graves' ophthalmopathy and some 60 with stable Graves' hyperthyroidism. Broad study findings and their caveats: A model built on a 13 V-J signature distinguished ophthalmopathy from stable hyperthyroidism, reaching 85% to 90% sensitivity and approximately 81% specificity in cross-validation and 80%/75% in testing. Sample size was not statistically predetermined, and blinding of investigators to group allocation was not performed. Most expanded thyroid clonotypes (frequency above 0.001) were also detected in blood, suggesting blood repertoires may reflect thyroid immune responses. During validation, the model predicted progression to ophthalmopathy a median of roughly 7.1 months ahead of onset, with roughly 65% sensitivity and 72.22% specificity.

Amplification of TCR beta CDR3 regions was carried out from RNA transcripts. The first round of RT-PCR for the TCR CDR3 was performed with the HTBI primer set and the Qiagen OneStep RT-PCR kit. The libraries were constructed in a second round of multiplex PCR and then size-selected and purified. Paired-end sequencing of the libraries was performed with 100 bp reads on an Illumina HiSeq2000. In the source study's methods: SOAPnuke was used to process the raw data, with reads discarded if the reads contained adapters or uncalled bases, had a mean Phred below 15, or lacked an exact constant-primer or identifier match. COPE v1.2.5 was used to merge high-quality paired reads, and clonotypes were defined as unique nucleotide sequences. MiTCR v1.1 was used to align the clonotypes against IMGT TRBV, TRBD and TRBJ reference segments. Analysis was restricted to V-J combinations with a frequency above 0.0001, which covered about 99% of repertoires. A TCS score was defined as the ratio of F50 (clonal expansion) to E x V (chaos), with BLOSUM62-based TCRdist applied between CDR3 peptides within each V-J. Welch's t-statistics and random forest reduced 514 V-J features to about 12, which were used in a naive Bayes classifier (R e1071). The public sequencing data were trimmed at Q25 with fastp and processed into clonotypes with MiXCR by TCRdb, which kept only in-frame beta chains. When rows share a CDR3 protein, they turn into one entry using the most common DNA and genes. These V and J calls are TCRdb output, not the study's own analysis. This sample gives roughly 96,000 distinct CDR3 sequences in total; roughly 56% of them show up just once. Of the sample, around 30% falls within the top ten clones.

Details on this clonotype: The antigen it binds to is not known. Mismatch with germline at one junction end may stem from a read error.

Graves' hyperthyroidism was defined as stable when no progression to ophthalmopathy occurred over 18 months of follow-up. Hyperthyroidism patients were newly diagnosed, had a disease duration of under 2 months, and were aged 18 to 65 years. Patients with uncontrolled infections, other autoimmune diseases, pregnancy or lactation were excluded. Diagnoses relied on clinical symptoms, serum thyroxine and TRAb, thyroid ultrasound and orbital computed tomography. Ficoll-Paque density gradient centrifugation was used to isolate PBMCs from around 9.1 ml of fresh peripheral blood. Total RNA was extracted with Trizol reagent, and quality was checked on an Agilent 2100 Bioanalyzer. The sequenced material came from blood. This sequence was found in a woman between 40 and 50 years old with Graves' hyperthyroidism.

The CDR3 reads as follows: CASSLSGTSRETQYF. The DNA reads TGTGCCAGCAGCTTAAGCGGTACCTCCAGGGAGACCCAGTACTTC. The rearranged segments are TRBV5-1 and TRBJ2-5, and the D gene may be TRBD2, 5 bases matching. CDR1 and CDR2 are read off the germline V gene as SGHRS and YFSETQ. From the cysteine up to the phenylalanine, the CDR3 has a length of 15 residues. Kept here is only the CDR3 DNA, which spans 45 bases and is read in frame from base 1.